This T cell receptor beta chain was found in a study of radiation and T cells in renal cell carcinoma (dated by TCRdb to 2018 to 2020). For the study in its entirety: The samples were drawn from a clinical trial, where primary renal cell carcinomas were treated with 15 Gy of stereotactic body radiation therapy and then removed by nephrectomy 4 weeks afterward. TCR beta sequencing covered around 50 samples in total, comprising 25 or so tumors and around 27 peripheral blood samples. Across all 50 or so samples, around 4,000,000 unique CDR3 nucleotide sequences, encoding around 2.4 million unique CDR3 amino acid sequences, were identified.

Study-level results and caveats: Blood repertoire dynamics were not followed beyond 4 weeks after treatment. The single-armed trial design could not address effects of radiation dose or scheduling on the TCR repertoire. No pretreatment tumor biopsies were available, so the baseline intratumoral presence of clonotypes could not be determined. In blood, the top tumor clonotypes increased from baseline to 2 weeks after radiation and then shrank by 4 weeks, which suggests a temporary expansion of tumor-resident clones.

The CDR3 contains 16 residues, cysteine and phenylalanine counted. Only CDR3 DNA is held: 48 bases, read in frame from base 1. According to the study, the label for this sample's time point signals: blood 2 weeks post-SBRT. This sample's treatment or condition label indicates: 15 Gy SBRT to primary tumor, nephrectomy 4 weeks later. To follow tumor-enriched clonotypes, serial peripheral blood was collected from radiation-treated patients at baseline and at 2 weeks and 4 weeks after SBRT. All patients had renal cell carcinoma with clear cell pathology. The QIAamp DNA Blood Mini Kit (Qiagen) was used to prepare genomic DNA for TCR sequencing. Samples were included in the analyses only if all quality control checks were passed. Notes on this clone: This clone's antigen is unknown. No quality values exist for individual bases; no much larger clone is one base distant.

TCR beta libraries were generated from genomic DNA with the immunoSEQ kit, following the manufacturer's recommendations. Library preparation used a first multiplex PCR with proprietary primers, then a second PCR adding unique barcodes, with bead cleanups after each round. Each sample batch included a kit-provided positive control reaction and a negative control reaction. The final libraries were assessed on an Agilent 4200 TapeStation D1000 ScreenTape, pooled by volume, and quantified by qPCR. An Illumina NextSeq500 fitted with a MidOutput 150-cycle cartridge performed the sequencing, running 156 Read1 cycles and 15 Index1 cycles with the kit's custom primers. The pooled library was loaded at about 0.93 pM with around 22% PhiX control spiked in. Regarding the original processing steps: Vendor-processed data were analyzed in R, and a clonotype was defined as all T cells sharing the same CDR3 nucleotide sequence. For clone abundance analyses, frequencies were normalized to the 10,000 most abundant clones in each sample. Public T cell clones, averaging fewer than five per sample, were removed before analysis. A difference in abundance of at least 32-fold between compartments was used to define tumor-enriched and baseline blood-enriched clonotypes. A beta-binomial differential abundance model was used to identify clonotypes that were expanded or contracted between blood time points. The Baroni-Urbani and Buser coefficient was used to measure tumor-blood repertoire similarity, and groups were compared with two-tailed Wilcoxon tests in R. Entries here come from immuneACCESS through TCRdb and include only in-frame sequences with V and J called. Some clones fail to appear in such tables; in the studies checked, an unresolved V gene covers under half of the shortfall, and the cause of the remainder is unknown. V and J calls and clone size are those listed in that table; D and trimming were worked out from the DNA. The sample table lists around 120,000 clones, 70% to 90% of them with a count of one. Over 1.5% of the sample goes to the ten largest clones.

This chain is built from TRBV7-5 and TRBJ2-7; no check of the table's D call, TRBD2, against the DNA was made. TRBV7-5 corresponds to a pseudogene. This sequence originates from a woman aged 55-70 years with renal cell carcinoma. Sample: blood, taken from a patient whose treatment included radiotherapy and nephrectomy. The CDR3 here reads CARSLTALAGVGEQYF. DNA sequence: TGTGCCAGAAGCTTGACAGCGCTAGCGGGGGTAGGCGAGCAGTACTTC.